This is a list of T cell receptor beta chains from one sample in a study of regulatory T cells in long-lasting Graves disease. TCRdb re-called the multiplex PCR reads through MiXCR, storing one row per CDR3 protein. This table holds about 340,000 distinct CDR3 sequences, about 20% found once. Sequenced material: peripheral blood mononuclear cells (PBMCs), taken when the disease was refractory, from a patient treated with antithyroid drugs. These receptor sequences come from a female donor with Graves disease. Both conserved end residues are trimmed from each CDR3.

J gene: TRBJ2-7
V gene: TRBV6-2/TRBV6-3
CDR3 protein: ASSSLLSGSSYEQY

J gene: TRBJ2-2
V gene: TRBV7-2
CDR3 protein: ASSLYSRSNTGELF

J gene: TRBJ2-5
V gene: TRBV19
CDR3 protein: ASTPRTGSTQY

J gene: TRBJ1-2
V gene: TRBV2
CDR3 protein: ASSEEGRGFYGYT

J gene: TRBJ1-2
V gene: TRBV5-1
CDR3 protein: ASRTGPRNYGYT

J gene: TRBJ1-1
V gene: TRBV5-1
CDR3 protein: ASSSPGGSTEAF

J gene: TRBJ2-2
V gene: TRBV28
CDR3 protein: ASSPVGTGDTGELF

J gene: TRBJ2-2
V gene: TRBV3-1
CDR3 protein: ASSHNQGRDTGELF

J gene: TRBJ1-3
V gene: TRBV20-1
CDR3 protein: SASPDGASGNTIY

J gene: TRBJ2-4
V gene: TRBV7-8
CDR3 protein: ASSLAPTIRGSYKNIQY

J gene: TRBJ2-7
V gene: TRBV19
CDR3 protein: ASSISSSAWGEQY

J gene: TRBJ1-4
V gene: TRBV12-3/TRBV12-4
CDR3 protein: ASSLGSGANRKLF

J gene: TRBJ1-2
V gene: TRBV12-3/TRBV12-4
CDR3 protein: ASVRGGYGYT

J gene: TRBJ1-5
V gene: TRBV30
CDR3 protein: AWSVQTGGFGQPQH

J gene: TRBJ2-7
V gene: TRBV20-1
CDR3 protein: SARDLLGLAGGEQY

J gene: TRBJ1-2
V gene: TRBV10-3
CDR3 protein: AISGQAYGYT

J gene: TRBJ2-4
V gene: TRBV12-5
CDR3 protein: ASGLSGGGNIQY

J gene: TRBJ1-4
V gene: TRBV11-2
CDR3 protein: ASSPTDSLGYQLF

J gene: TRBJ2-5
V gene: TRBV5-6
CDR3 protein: ASSFPSGRRGETQY

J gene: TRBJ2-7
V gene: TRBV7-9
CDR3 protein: ASSLVAGSSYEQY

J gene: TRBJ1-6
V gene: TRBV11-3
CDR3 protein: ASSLGQNSPLH

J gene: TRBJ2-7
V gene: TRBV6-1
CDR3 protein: ASSAGQGGYEQY

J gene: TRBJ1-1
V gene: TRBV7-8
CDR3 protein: ASSPSTVNTEAF

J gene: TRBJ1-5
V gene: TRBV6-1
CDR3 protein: ASYKGFGQPQH

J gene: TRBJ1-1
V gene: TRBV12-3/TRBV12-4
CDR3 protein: ASLRDSRPEAF

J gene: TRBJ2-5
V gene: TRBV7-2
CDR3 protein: ASSPGVTSWETQY

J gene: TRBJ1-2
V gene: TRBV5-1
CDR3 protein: ASTGGQGIGSGYT

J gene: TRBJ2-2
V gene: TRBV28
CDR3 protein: ASYRDPTGELF

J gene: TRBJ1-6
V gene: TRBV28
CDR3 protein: ASSFGQGSSPLH

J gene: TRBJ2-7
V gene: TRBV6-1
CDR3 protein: ASSSRFGLAAYEQY

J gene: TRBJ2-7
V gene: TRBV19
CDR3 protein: ASRTSGSSYEQY

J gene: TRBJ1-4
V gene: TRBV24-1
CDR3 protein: ATQPTGRFNEKLF

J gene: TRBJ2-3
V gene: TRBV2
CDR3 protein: ASRGDTQY

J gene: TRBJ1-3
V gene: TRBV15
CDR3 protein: ATSARGTGNTIY

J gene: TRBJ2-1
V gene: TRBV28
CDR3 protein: ASTDRYNEQF

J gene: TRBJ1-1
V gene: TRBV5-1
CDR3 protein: ASGGGQLNTEAF

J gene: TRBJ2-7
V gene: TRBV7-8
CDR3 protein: ASSFSGGTGDLYEQY

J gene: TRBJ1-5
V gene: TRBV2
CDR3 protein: ATKGISNQPQH

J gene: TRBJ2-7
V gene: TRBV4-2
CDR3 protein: ASSQEHLTGIPYEQY

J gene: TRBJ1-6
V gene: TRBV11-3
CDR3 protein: ASSLDTEQPLKAGSPLH

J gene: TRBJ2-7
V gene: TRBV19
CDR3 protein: ASSGLRAYEQY

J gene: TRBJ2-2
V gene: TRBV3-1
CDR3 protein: ASTQAGRARAGELF

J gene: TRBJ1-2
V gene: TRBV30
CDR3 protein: ACPSDGVLYGYT